This T cell receptor (beta chain) was observed in a study of cytomegalovirus exposure and HLA in healthy donors. Study findings and constraints: Associated with cytomegalovirus, according to the listing, were around 160 TCR beta chains.

Profiled with immunoSEQ multiplex PCR; TCRdb holds only in-frame clones, not every one. The data contain roughly 150,000 clones, less than 95% of them singletons. The CDR3 extends over 14 amino acids. Germline V lookup: CDR1 SGHRS, CDR2 YFSETQ. V lost 2 bases to trimming and J lost 2 bases, with 10 bases between them. Note on this clone: Its cognate antigen is unknown.

The material sequenced was PBMCs. This receptor was obtained from a man between 18 and 29 years old in good health and CMV-seropositive. The chain employs TRBV5-1 and TRBJ1-1, with no clear D. The CDR3 region is CASSFGGPNTEAFF. CDR3 sequence (DNA): TGCGCCAGCAGCTTCGGCGGGCCTAACACTGAAGCTTTCTTT.